Following are 10 T cell receptor beta chains from one sample sequenced in a study of cytomegalovirus exposure and HLA in healthy donors. Primers included in the PCR were 60 Vbeta and 13 Jbeta primers. TCRdb keeps only in-frame clones here, not all; method: immunoSEQ multiplex PCR. The data show about 170,000 clones, 82% seen once. Sequenced sample: PBMCs. These receptors all come from a male donor in good health and CMV-seronegative.

This clone was observed a single time. The V gene is TRBV27, the J gene TRBJ2-2, with a tentative D call TRBD1 (6 bases). CDR1 is MNHEY and CDR2 is SMNVEV in the germline V gene (reference sequence). The CDR3 sequence is 14 residues long. Trimming shortened V by 3 bases and J by 5 bases, and 10 bases separated the two germline ends. DNA for the CDR3: TGTGCCAGCAGTTTGGGGACACTGACCGGGGAGCTGTTTTTT. Its protein product is CASSLGTLTGELFF.

This clone was seen a handful of times. The rearrangement joins TRBV10-3 to TRBJ2-7, with D perhaps matching TRBD2 (5 bases). There are 11 residues in the CDR3. The V end was cut by 10 bases, the J end by 1 base, with 8 bases between. Per the germline V gene, CDR1 is ENHRY and CDR2 is SYGVKD. CDR3 sequence reads: CATTGSYEQYF. The CDR3 region has the DNA TGTGCCACCACGGGGTCCTACGAGCAGTACTTC.

This clone was counted a single time. This chain links TRBV19 with TRBJ1-6; D is unresolved. Trimming shortened V by 4 bases and J by 2 bases, and 3 bases separated the two germline ends. The CDR3 has 13 amino acids. The V gene's germline CDR1 is LNHDA and CDR2 SQIVND (reference sequence). The CDR3 nucleotides are TGTGCCAGTAGTACCACCTATAATTCACCCCTCCACTTT. This gives the protein CASSTTYNSPLHF.

The V call is TRBV18, the J call TRBJ2-7, with D perhaps matching TRBD1 (6 bases). The V gene's germline CDR1 is KGHSH and CDR2 LQKENI. The V end was cut by 2 bases, the J end by 6 bases, with 11 bases between. This CDR3 spans 13 amino acids. CDR3 residues: CASSPGTTLEQYF. As DNA, the CDR3 is TGTGCCAGCTCACCAGGGACAACACTCGAGCAGTACTTC. The whole variable domain, remainder taken from reference TRBV18 and TRBJ2-7, is NAGVMQNPRHLVRRRGQEARLRCSPMKGHSHVYWYRQLPEEGLKFMVYLQKENIIDESGMPKERFSAEFPKEGPSILRIQQVVRGDSAAYFCASSPGTTLEQYFGPGTRLTVT.

This clone was seen a few times. V gene TRBV28 combines with J gene TRBJ1-4, with 9 nucleotides matching TRBD1. V shed 4 bases, J shed 8 bases, and the junction held 8 bases outside the gene matches. Germline V gives CDR1 MDHEN, CDR2 SYDVKM. The CDR3 runs to 15 residues. CDR3 bases: TGTGCCAGCAGTTCACCGGGACAGGGTCGAGAAAAACTGTTTTTT. Its translation is CASSSPGQGREKLFF.

V usage is TRBV7-6 and J usage is TRBJ1-6, with 7 bases identical to TRBD1. The CDR3 totals 14 residues. V lost 6 bases and J lost 10; bases outside the gene matches: 9. CDR1 is SGHVS, CDR2 FNYEAQ, per germline. The CDR3 DNA is TGTGCCAGCAGTCGACAGGGAGGCAGCTCACCCCTCCACTTT. The encoded protein is CASSRQGGSSPLHF.

The chain has TRBV6-6 and TRBJ1-4; D might be TRBD1 (6 bases). The CDR3 consists of 16 residues. V gave up 0 bases and J gave up 1 base, with 9 bases separating them. CDR1 and CDR2 (germline): MNHNY, SVGAGI (reference sequence). The CDR3 loop reads CASSYSLTGTNEKLFF. CDR3 coding DNA: TGTGCCAGCAGTTACTCTCTGACAGGAACTAATGAAAAACTGTTTTTT.

The J gene is TRBJ1-6, the V gene TRBV11-3, with D possibly being TRBD1 (5 bases). This CDR3 contains 14 residues. V was cut by 2 bases and J by 7 bases, with 9 bases left in between. CDR1 and CDR2 from the germline V gene are SGHNT and YENEEA. CDR3 amino acids: CASSLQGPNSPLHF. The CDR3 bases are TGTGCCAGCAGCTTACAGGGCCCAAATTCACCCCTCCACTTT.

The chain links TRBV7-9 to TRBJ1-5; 9 bases align to TRBD1. Losses at the gene ends were 2 bases for V and 1 base for J; bases not matched to a gene: 9. This CDR3 has 18 amino acids. Germline V gene sequence: CDR1 SEHNR, CDR2 FQNEAQ (reference sequence). The CDR3 coding sequence is TGTGCCAGCAGCTTAACCGGACAGGGGAGGGTCAGCAATCAGCCCCAGCATTTT. It encodes CASSLTGQGRVSNQPQHF.

The chain recombines TRBV28 with TRBJ2-7, with D perhaps matching TRBD2 (8 bases). CDR3 length: 16 residues. In germline, CDR1 is MDHEN, CDR2 SYDVKM. V lost 5 bases and J 6 bases, leaving 23 bases between the germline ends. As DNA, the CDR3 is TGTGCCAGCAGTCATAACAGGGGAGCGGGAGTTTTCGAGCAGTACTTC. Its translation: CASSHNRGAGVFEQYF.